This T cell receptor (beta chain) stems from a study of CD8+ T cells in alopecia areata. Study results and caveats: Uncertainty about whether baseline CD8+ expansion is linked to response remains, with one nonresponder. Sharing of TCRs across patients appeared less clear than in mice, possibly for HLA-related reasons.

The V segment lost 5 bases and the J segment 1 base; nucleotides outside the gene matches: 4. The CDR3 runs to 15 residues. Per germline, CDR1 SGHTA and CDR2 FQGNSA. The authors extracted RNA and reverse transcribed it into cDNA as the sequencing template. TCRdb's copy holds only in-frame clones and misses some; the assay was immunoSEQ multiplex PCR. Of some 190,000 clones listed, approximately 67% are singletons. Treatment here: oral pan-JAK inhibitor, 5-10 mg twice daily. A remark on this clone: Its antigen is as yet unknown.

Sequencing used CD4+ T cells sorted from blood, obtained at week 44, from a patient treated with tofacitinib. The sequence derives from a human donor with alopecia areata. This chain connects TRBV7-2 to TRBJ2-7; 11 nucleotides align to TRBD2. CDR3 in amino acids: CASSTTSGGSYEQYF. For the CDR3, the DNA is TGTGCCAGCAGCACTACTAGCGGGGGTTCCTACGAGCAGTACTTC.